This TCR beta chain is from a study of lymphopenia after photon versus proton radiotherapy. The CDR3 totals 17 residues. Germline CDR1 and CDR2: SGHRS and YFSETQ. The V and J ends lost 2 bases and 0 bases respectively, with 16 bases between them. Profiled with immunoSEQ multiplex PCR; TCRdb holds only in-frame clones, not every one. The sample consists of over 50,000 clones, approximately 86% of them appearing once. The source was peripheral blood, collected from a patient treated with photon-based radiotherapy. This rearrangement joins TRBV5-1 to TRBJ2-3, with D tentatively TRBD2 (6 bases). The receptor was isolated from a man between 40 and 49 years old with gastric cancer. The CDR3 coding sequence is TGCGCCAGCAGCTTACTTGCTTCTGCGGGGAGCACAGATACGCAGTATTTT. It specifies CASSLLASAGSTDTQYF.